Sequencing of this T cell receptor beta chain was carried out in a study of cytomegalovirus exposure and HLA in healthy donors. The wider study: A subsequent analysis reported that the 95 to 150 validation repertoires were produced on the same platform that had also been used for the 600 to 800 first-cohort repertoires.

About this clone: The antigen remains undetermined.

Broader study findings: The authors confirmed in vitro that a few CMV-associated chains were specific for CMV antigens. TCR beta chains numbering approximately 150 were designated cytomegalovirus-associated.

The donors formed part of the roughly 120-subject validation cohort, distinct from the roughly 670-subject first cohort. Clones were sequenced by immunoSEQ multiplex PCR, and TCRdb holds only the in-frame ones, with some missing. Of fewer than 250,000 clones in the sample, roughly 87% were seen once. This clonotype was sampled from a woman between 18 and 29 years old in good health and CMV-seropositive. The sequencing sample was made of PBMCs.

In nucleotides, the CDR3 is TGCGCCAGCAGCCGGCTACTAGCGGGGGTCTACGAGCAGTACTTC. Translated, it gives CASSRLLAGVYEQYF. This sequence joins TRBV4-1 and TRBJ2-7; TRBD2 aligns across 11 bases. The V and J ends lost 4 bases and 3 bases, in that order; junction bases with no gene match: 5. Germline V gene data show CDR1 as MGHRA and CDR2 as YSYEKL. The CDR3 runs to 15 residues.